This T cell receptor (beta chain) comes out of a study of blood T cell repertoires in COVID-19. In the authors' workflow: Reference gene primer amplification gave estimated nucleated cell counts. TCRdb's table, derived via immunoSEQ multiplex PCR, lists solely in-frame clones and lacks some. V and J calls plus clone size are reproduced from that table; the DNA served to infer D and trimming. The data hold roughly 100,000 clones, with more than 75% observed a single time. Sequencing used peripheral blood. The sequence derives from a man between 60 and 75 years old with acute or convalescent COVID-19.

This chain's CDR3 is CASSPLGSGLARGGEQYV. CDR3 sequence (DNA): TGCGCCAGCAGCCCCCTTGGCTCAGGACTAGCGAGGGGCGGTGAGCAGTACGTC. V usage is TRBV5-1 and J usage is TRBJ2-7, with 9 bases fitting TRBD2. The V segment lost 4 bases and the J segment 7 bases; nucleotides outside the gene matches: 21. Germline CDR1 and CDR2: SGHRS and YFSETQ. This CDR3 region has 18 residues.